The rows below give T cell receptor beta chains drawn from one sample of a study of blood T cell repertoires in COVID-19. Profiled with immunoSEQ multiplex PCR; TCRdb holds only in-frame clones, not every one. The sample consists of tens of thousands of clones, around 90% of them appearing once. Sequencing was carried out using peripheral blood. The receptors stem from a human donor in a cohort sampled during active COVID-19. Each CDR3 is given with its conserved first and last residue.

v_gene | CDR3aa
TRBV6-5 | CATLGGGWETQYF
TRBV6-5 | CASRDRDSANYGYTF
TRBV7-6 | CASSVGQGTNTGELFF
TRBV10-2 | CASRRPGLAPHF
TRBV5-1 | CASSLSLRNTGELFF
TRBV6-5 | CASGGLAGGAYEQYF
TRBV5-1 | CASSLTGVSEKLFF
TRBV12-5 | CASGPGGGGNTIYF
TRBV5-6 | CASSFGNTEAFF
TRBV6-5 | CASSYGTLQETQYF
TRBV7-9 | CASSLGAKNTEAFF
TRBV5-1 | CASGRTGETQYF
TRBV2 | CASRERHGNYSPLHF
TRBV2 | CASRLRDRVLYEQYF
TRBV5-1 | CASSLSGEGYEQYF
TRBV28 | CAGTGQGGQPQHF
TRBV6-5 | CASSYEFTGNTEAFF
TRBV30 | CAWRVAAGNIQYF